What follows describes a single T cell receptor (beta chain). This record comes from a study of T cells after yellow fever vaccination. TCRdb re-derived calls from the 5' RACE reads in MiXCR, one entry per CDR3 protein. The sample carries under 300,000 distinct CDR3 sequences, 6% to 7.5% recorded once. CDR1 and CDR2 from the germline V gene are SGHTA and FQGNSA. V shed 6 bases and J shed 6 bases, with 18 bases lying between them. The CDR3 consists of 15 residues. The chain employs TRBV7-2 and TRBJ2-1; D may correspond to TRBD1 or TRBD2 (5 bases each). The TCR was taken from a young man who received the YFV17D yellow fever vaccine. Sequences were derived from CD4+ T cells sorted from PBMCs, sampled 15 days after the yellow fever booster vaccination. CDR3 in amino acids: CASRARDPAGNEQFF. The CDR3, as DNA: TGTGCCAGCAGAGCCCGGGACCCCGCAGGCAATGAGCAGTTCTTC.